One sample yielded the 13 T cell receptor beta chains listed below, sequenced in a study of shared clonotypes between healthy human individuals. The protocol was immunoSEQ multiplex PCR, while the TCRdb copy is restricted to in-frame clones and leaves out a portion. The table records around 1 million clones, roughly 72% of them present only once. Sequenced sample: memory CD4+ T cells sorted from blood. Subset meaning: CD45RA-negative fraction. The origin of the receptors is a man between 18 and 35 years old in good health.

The V and J genes are TRBV7-9 and TRBJ1-3; D uncertain. V was pared by 5 bases and J by 3 bases, with 5 bases between. Germline V gene data show CDR1 as SEHNR and CDR2 as FQNEAQ (reference sequence). This CDR3 is built from 12 residues. The CDR3 protein is CASSPGGNTIYF. As DNA, the CDR3 is TGTGCCAGCAGCCCCGGTGGAAACACCATATATTTT.

The sample holds a few counts of this clone. The junction does not match germline at one end; this may be a read error. The chain employs TRBV2 and TRBJ1-2; D gene uncertain. The V gene's germline CDR1 is SNHLY and CDR2 FYNNEI. The CDR3 runs to 11 residues. The CDR3 sequence: CASSPKYGYTF. The CDR3 nucleotides read TGTGCCAGCAGTCCTAAATATGGCTACACCTTC. Filled out from reference TRBV2 and TRBJ1-2, the complete variable domain reads EPEVTQTPSHQVTQMGQEVILRCVPISNHLYFYWYRQILGQKVEFLVSFYNNEISEKSEIFDDQFSVERPDGSNFTLKIRSTKLEDSAMYFCASSPKYGYTFGSGTRLTVV.

The rearrangement joins TRBV9 to TRBJ2-2; D is uncertain. Trimming left V 5 bases short and J 4 bases short, with 12 bases between. Looked up from germline, CDR1 is SGDLS and CDR2 is YYNGEE. CDR3 length equals 14 residues. The CDR3 here is CASRVRESTGELFF. The CDR3 nucleotides read TGTGCCAGCAGGGTCCGCGAGAGCACCGGGGAGCTGTTTTTT. Together with reference TRBV9 and TRBJ2-2, the CDR3 gives the full variable domain: DSGVTQTPKHLITATGQRVTLRCSPRSGDLSVYWYQQSLDQGLQFLIQYYNGEERAKGNILERFSAQQFPDLHSELNLSSLELGDSALYFCASRVRESTGELFFGEGSRLTVL.

The CDR3 sequence: CASSDRTGIYEQYF. The CDR3 DNA sequence: TGTGCCAGTAGTGACCGGACAGGAATCTACGAGCAGTACTTC. V is TRBV19 and J is TRBJ2-7, with 7 bases aligning to TRBD1. The ends lost 5 bases at V and 3 bases at J; junction bases unmatched: 7. CDR1 and CDR2 from the germline V gene are LNHDA and SQIVND (reference sequence). The CDR3 runs 14 residues.

On this clone itself: The same CDR3 is also encoded by other DNA sequences in this sample. The rearrangement links TRBV11-3 to TRBJ2-7; D assignment may be TRBD1 or TRBD2 (5 bases each). The length of the CDR3 is 14 residues. From germline, CDR1 is SGHNT and CDR2 YENEEA. Trimming shortened V by 3 bases and J by 2 bases, and 11 bases separated the two germline ends. CDR3 sequence reads: CASSLGTGPYEQYF. In DNA form, the CDR3 reads TGTGCCAGCAGCTTGGGAACGGGACCCTACGAGCAGTACTTC.

The chain links TRBV7-8 to TRBJ2-3, with 8 positions matching TRBD1. This CDR3 is 15 amino acids long. Germline V gene lookup returns CDR1 SGHVS and CDR2 FQNEAQ. The junction had 5 bases not matched to a gene; V was cut back by 4 bases and J by 2 bases. CDR3 nucleotide sequence: TGTGCCAGCAGCTGGGGGACAGGCCCCACAGATACGCAGTATTTT. Its protein is CASSWGTGPTDTQYF. The variable domain in full, with the rest retrieved from reference TRBV7-8 and TRBJ2-3, is GAGVSQSPRYKVAKRGQDVALRCDPISGHVSLFWYQQALGQGPEFLTYFQNEAQLDKSGLPSDRFFAERPEGSVSTLKIQRTQQEDSAVYLCASSWGTGPTDTQYFGPGTRLTVL.

The CDR3 DNA is TGTGCCTGGTCCTGGGGGGGCCGGGGGGAGACCCAGTACTTC. Translating it yields CAWSWGGRGETQYF. The chain carries TRBV30 and TRBJ2-5, with a tentative D call TRBD2 (7 bases). The ends were cut back, 5 bases at V and 5 bases at J, with 18 bases in the middle. Germline V gene sequence: CDR1 GTSNPN, CDR2 SVGIG (reference sequence). This CDR3 comprises 14 residues.

The chain has TRBV5-4 and TRBJ1-1, with TRBD1 identical over 7 bases. Trimming cost V 0 bases and J 2 bases; bases outside gene matches: 4. Germline loops: CDR1 SGHNT, CDR2 YYREEE (reference sequence). The CDR3 sequence is 15 residues long. DNA of the CDR3: TGTGCCAGCAGCTTGGACAGGGGAATCAACACTGAAGCTTTCTTT. Its protein is CASSLDRGINTEAFF.

The V gene is TRBV28, the J gene TRBJ2-1, with TRBD2 identical over 8 bases. Germline CDR1 is MDHEN and CDR2 is SYDVKM. The CDR3 consists of 16 residues. V was clipped by 6 bases and J by 12 bases; unmatched bases: 19. CDR3 nucleotides: TGTGCCAGCAGCCCTATTACCGGGGGGGCAATCCAAGCGCAGTTCTTC. Protein product: CASSPITGGAIQAQFF.

This clone appeared a single time. The V call is TRBV6-1, the J call TRBJ2-7; TRBD2 agrees at 8 bases. The CDR3 has 13 residues. CDR1 MNHNS and CDR2 SASEGT come from the germline V gene. CDR3 loop: CAATTSGAYEQYF. CDR3 sequence (DNA): TGTGCTGCCACCACTAGCGGAGCCTACGAGCAGTACTTC.

The chain has TRBV5-1 and TRBJ1-6; D perhaps matches TRBD1 (5 bases). The ends were cut back, 0 bases at V and 7 bases at J, with 8 bases in the middle. The CDR3 totals 14 residues. The V gene's germline CDR1 is SGHRS and CDR2 YFSETQ. CDR3 amino acids: CASSLDGGNSPLHF. The CDR3 DNA sequence: TGCGCCAGCAGCTTGGACGGGGGAAATTCACCCCTCCACTTT.

The chain joins TRBV29-1 to TRBJ1-2; 9 nucleotides line up with TRBD1. This CDR3 comprises 12 residues. V gave up 7 bases and J gave up 8 bases; unmatched junction bases: 8. Looked up from germline, CDR1 is SQVTM and CDR2 is ANQGSEA. DNA for the CDR3: TGCAGCGCTGGACGGGACAGGGAAGGCTACACCTTC. Translating it yields CSAGRDREGYTF. The full variable domain, completed using reference TRBV29-1 and TRBJ1-2, is SAVISQKPSRDICQRGTSLTIQCQVDSQVTMMFWYRQQPGQSLTLIATANQGSEATYESGFVIDKFPISRPNLTFSTLTVSNMSPEDSSIYLCSAGRDREGYTFGSGTRLTVV.

The chain recombines TRBV5-1 with TRBJ2-5; D remains ambiguous. The V end lost 5 bases, the J end lost 1 base, and 9 bases lay between the germline ends. The germline CDR1 and CDR2 sequences are SGHRS and YFSETQ. The CDR3 is 13 amino acids. CDR3 region: CASRQSPQETQYF. As DNA, the CDR3 is TGCGCCAGCAGGCAGAGTCCCCAAGAGACCCAGTACTTC.